The 30 T cell receptor beta chains listed next were all sequenced from one sample in a study of regulatory T cells in long-lasting Graves disease. Time point specified: newly diagnosed GD, antithyroid drugs for less than 3 months. PBMCs provided the RNA from which the TCR library was made. Arm-PCR with iRepertoire HTBI primers amplified the CDR3 regions for these TCR beta libraries. TCRdb called the multiplex PCR reads again in MiXCR, with one record for every CDR3 protein. The table has 410,000 or so distinct CDR3 sequences, 15% seen once. Separately, the same data were catalogued under a study of T cells in Graves' hyperthyroidism and ophthalmopathy.

Sequenced here: peripheral blood mononuclear cells (PBMCs), sampled at new diagnosis, from a patient treated with antithyroid drugs. The source of these receptors is a woman aged 25 to 39 with Graves disease.

The gene calls are TRBV12-3 or TRBV12-4 and TRBJ1-1; D is ambiguous. This CDR3 is built from 14 residues. The ends were cut back, 9 bases at V and 2 bases at J, with 16 bases in the middle. The CDR3 region is CASRGSWANTEAFF. CDR3 bases: TGTGCCAGTCGAGGGAGCTGGGCAAACACTGAAGCTTTCTTT.

This clonotype came up many times. The genes are TRBV11-2 and TRBJ2-7, with a tentative D call TRBD2 (6 bases). V was cut by 5 bases and J by 2 bases, with 13 bases left in between. Germline CDR1 reads SGHAT; CDR2 reads FQNNGV. This CDR3 comprises 14 residues. The CDR3 loop reads CASSLRGIAYEQYF. The CDR3 DNA reads as TGTGCCAGCAGCCTGCGGGGCATAGCCTACGAGCAGTACTTC.

At least ten counts were recorded for this clonotype. This chain links TRBV5-1 with TRBJ1-1, with unresolved D. CDR3 length equals 12 residues. Looked up from germline, CDR1 is SGHRS and CDR2 is YFSETQ. V was shortened by 5 bases and J by 1 base, with 6 bases between the two germline ends. CDR3 loop: CASRYENTEAFF. CDR3 bases: TGCGCCAGCAGATACGAGAACACTGAAGCTTTCTTT.

Many counts were recorded for this clonotype. V and J are TRBV28 and TRBJ2-1; D is undetermined. Trimming took 7 bases from V and 2 from J, leaving 15 bases between them. This CDR3 region has 15 residues. Germline V lookup: CDR1 MDHEN, CDR2 SYDVKM. CDR3 nucleotide sequence: TGTGCCAGCATCCCCCCCGCGCCGACCTACAATGAGCAGTTCTTC. This codes for CASIPPAPTYNEQFF.

V and J are TRBV3-1 and TRBJ1-2; D gene uncertain. Germline V gene data show CDR1 as LGHDT and CDR2 as YNNKEL (reference sequence). This CDR3 is built from 15 residues. V was shortened by 0 bases and J by 4 bases, with 12 bases between the two germline ends. The CDR3 sequence is CASSQETAIGYGYTF. CDR3 sequence (DNA): TGTGCCAGCAGCCAAGAAACAGCCATTGGCTATGGCTACACCTTC.

This chain connects TRBV9 to TRBJ2-1, with TRBD2 identical over 7 bases. CDR3 length: 12 amino acids. Trimming at V came to 3 bases and at J to 10 bases, leaving 4 bases not matched to a gene. CDR1 and CDR2 from the germline V gene are SGDLS and YYNGEE. This CDR3 is CASSASGWEQFF. DNA for the CDR3: TGTGCCAGCAGCGCTAGCGGCTGGGAGCAGTTCTTC. Using reference TRBV9 and TRBJ2-1 for the parts outside the CDR3, the full variable domain is DSGVTQTPKHLITATGQRVTLRCSPRSGDLSVYWYQQSLDQGLQFLIQYYNGEERAKGNILERFSAQQFPDLHSELNLSSLELGDSALYFCASSASGWEQFFGPGTRLTVL.

The chain has TRBV19 and TRBJ1-1; 10 positions agree with TRBD1. This CDR3 has 15 residues. Looked up from germline, CDR1 is LNHDA and CDR2 is SQIVND (reference sequence). J lost 5 bases, V lost 4 bases, and 7 bases had no gene match. Written as DNA, the CDR3 is TGTGCCAGTAGTACAAGGGACAGGGGTAGAACTGAAGCTTTCTTT. It specifies CASSTRDRGRTEAFF.

The genes are TRBV29-1 and TRBJ2-7, with TRBD2 identical over 9 bases. CDR1 SQVTM and CDR2 ANQGSEA come from the germline V gene. The CDR3 consists of 14 residues. J was trimmed by 4 bases and V by 6 bases; bases with no gene match: 10. CDR3 in amino acids: CSVETASGTYEQYF. CDR3 nucleotides: TGCAGCGTGGAAACGGCTAGCGGGACTTACGAGCAGTACTTC.

This clonotype came up many times. The chain's CDR3 is CASSFKRGVANYGYTF. CDR3 nucleotide sequence: TGTGCCAGCAGTTTTAAGAGGGGAGTAGCTAACTATGGCTACACCTTC. V gene TRBV27 combines with J gene TRBJ1-2; D possibly corresponds to TRBD1 (5 bases). The germline V and J ends were trimmed by 3 bases and 0 bases, with 14 bases remaining between them. The CDR3 is 16 amino acids. The germline CDR1 and CDR2 sequences are MNHEY and SMNVEV (reference sequence).

The sample holds a few counts of this clonotype. This chain links TRBV27 with TRBJ2-3; 8 positions agree with TRBD2. The CDR3 covers 15 residues. J lost 3 bases, V lost 6 bases, and 8 bases had no gene match. Germline V gives CDR1 MNHEY, CDR2 SMNVEV (reference sequence). The CDR3 bases are TGTGCCAGCAGACTAAGCGGGAGTACAACAGATACGCAGTATTTT. Translating gives CASRLSGSTTDTQYF.

This clonotype was observed many times. The genes are TRBV18 and TRBJ1-5, with 10 bases fitting TRBD1. J gave up 6 bases and V 6 bases, and 8 bases lay outside the gene matches. CDR1 is KGHSH, CDR2 LQKENI, per germline. The CDR3 length is 15 residues. CDR3 nucleotide sequence: TGTGCCAGCTCGCCCGGGACAGGGGTACTTCAGCCCCAGCATTTT. Translation gives CASSPGTGVLQPQHF.

This clonotype was picked up one time. The V gene is TRBV6-1, the J gene TRBJ1-1; no clear D. Germline CDR1 and CDR2: MNHNS and SASEGT. V was trimmed by 2 bases and J by 5 bases, leaving 12 bases between them. The CDR3 runs to 14 residues. The CDR3 DNA reads TGTGCCAGCAGTGAACACCCCGAAGGGACTGAAGCTTTCTTT. Translating it yields CASSEHPEGTEAFF.

At least ten counts were recorded for this clonotype. This chain joins TRBV14 and TRBJ2-7; TRBD2 matches at 10 bases. This CDR3 is built from 17 residues. Per the germline V gene, CDR1 is SGHDN and CDR2 is FVKESK. V shed 3 bases, J shed 4 bases, and the junction held 12 bases outside the gene matches. The CDR3 DNA reads as TGTGCCAGCAGCCAGGAGCCCCGGGGACTAGCGCAGTACGAGCAGTACTTC. Translation: CASSQEPRGLAQYEQYF. Supplemented by reference TRBV14 and TRBJ2-7, the full variable domain reads EAGVTQFPSHSVIEKGQTVTLRCDPISGHDNLYWYRRVMGKEIKFLLHFVKESKQDESGMPNNRFLAERTGGTYSTLKVQPAELEDSGVYFCASSQEPRGLAQYEQYFGPGTRLTVT.

This chain connects TRBV15 to TRBJ2-2, with 12 bases fitting TRBD2. V was clipped by 3 bases and J by 4 bases; unmatched bases: 3. The CDR3 is made up of 16 amino acids. CDR1 LNHNV and CDR2 YYDKDF come from the germline V gene (reference sequence). CDR3 sequence reads: CATSRLAGGSTGELFF. The DNA of the CDR3 is TGTGCCACCAGCAGGCTAGCGGGAGGGAGCACCGGGGAGCTGTTTTTT.

This clonotype was counted at least ten times. Mismatch with germline at one junction end may stem from a read error. This chain links TRBV18 with TRBJ2-3; D is ambiguous. The germline gives CDR1 KGHSH, CDR2 LQKENI. This CDR3 region has 12 residues. This chain's CDR3 is CASPPFTDTQYF. In nucleotides, the CDR3 is TGTGCCAGCCCACCGTTCACAGATACGCAGTATTTT.

The chain combines TRBV25-1 with TRBJ1-2; 7 nucleotides match TRBD1. There are 15 residues in the CDR3. Looked up from germline, CDR1 is MGHDK and CDR2 is SYGVNS. J gave up 0 bases and V 4 bases, and 5 bases lay outside the gene matches. The DNA for the CDR3 is TGTGCCAGCAGTGCCCGGACAGGAGCTAACTATGGCTACACCTTC. It codes for CASSARTGANYGYTF.

This clonotype showed up many times. The CDR3 nucleotides read TGTGCCTGGGCAGAAAAAGCTTTCTTT. Its translation is CAWAEKAFF. The chain joins TRBV30 to TRBJ1-1; D not resolved. CDR3 length: 9 residues. Trimming took 5 bases from V and 9 from J, leaving 7 bases between them. Germline values: CDR1 GTSNPN, CDR2 SVGIG (reference sequence).

This clonotype was recorded a few times. The rearrangement joins TRBV24-1 to TRBJ1-5; 10 nucleotides line up with TRBD1. CDR3 length equals 15 residues. V was pared by 6 bases and J by 2 bases, with 3 bases of the junction left unmatched. Germline lookup yields CDR1 KGHDR and CDR2 SFDVKD. CDR3: CATSPGTGGNQPQHF. The CDR3 DNA is TGTGCCACCAGTCCCGGGACAGGGGGCAATCAGCCCCAGCATTTT.

This clonotype was detected ten times or more. Mismatch with germline at one junction end may stem from a read error. The CDR3 DNA reads as TGTGCCAGCAGTGAATTCGAAAGGGGGAACGCTGAAGCTTTCTTT. As protein: CASSEFERGNAEAFF. V gene TRBV6-1 combines with J gene TRBJ1-1; TRBD1 is a possible D gene (6 bases). The CDR3 covers 15 residues. The germline V gene encodes CDR1 MNHNS and CDR2 SASEGT.

This clonotype was detected many times. The gene calls are TRBV11-2 and TRBJ1-2; no clear D gene. Trimming removed 0 bases from V and 7 bases from J, with 15 bases in between. This CDR3 is built from 15 residues. CDR1 and CDR2 from the germline V gene are SGHAT and FQNNGV. The DNA of the CDR3 is TGTGCCAGCAGCTTAGACGCGGGCAGTTCAGCTGGCTACACCTTC. Translated, it gives CASSLDAGSSAGYTF.

This clonotype was seen a few times. A read error may be the cause here, since a much bigger clone is one base away. V gene TRBV28 combines with J gene TRBJ1-2; D might be TRBD1 (5 bases). The CDR3 is made up of 13 amino acids. From germline, CDR1 is MDHEN and CDR2 SYDVKM. The CDR3 DNA follows: TGTGCCAGCAGTTTACAGGGAGGCTATGGCCACACCTTC. Its protein product is CASSLQGGYGHTF.

This clonotype was observed once. CDR3 in DNA: TGCGCCAGCAGCTTCGACAGGCGTGCGGGCAATGAGCAGTTCTTC. Encoded protein: CASSFDRRAGNEQFF. The gene calls are TRBV5-1 and TRBJ2-1; a possible D gene is TRBD1 (6 bases). The CDR3 covers 15 residues. V was cut by 2 bases and J by 6 bases, with 15 bases left in between. Looked up from germline, CDR1 is SGHRS and CDR2 is YFSETQ.

This clonotype was counted at least ten times. The chain carries TRBV15 and TRBJ2-1, with 12 bases aligning to TRBD2. The V segment lost 3 bases and the J segment 4 bases; nucleotides outside the gene matches: 1. The CDR3 is made up of 15 amino acids. Germline CDR1 LNHNV, CDR2 YYDKDF (reference sequence). CDR3 sequence reads: CATSRTSGSYNEQFF. CDR3 DNA: TGTGCCACCAGCAGGACTAGCGGGAGTTACAATGAGCAGTTCTTC.

This clonotype showed up many times. This rearrangement joins TRBV28 to TRBJ2-5; D is unclear. The V gene lost 6 bases and the J gene lost 3 bases, with 5 bases spanning the gap. CDR3 length: 11 residues. Germline V lookup: CDR1 MDHEN, CDR2 SYDVKM. In DNA, the CDR3 is TGTGCCAGCAGCTTAAAAGAGACCCAGTACTTC. It codes for CASSLKETQYF.

This clonotype was recorded at least ten times. V usage is TRBV27 and J usage is TRBJ2-7; 8 nucleotides agree with TRBD2. With 10 bases clipped from V and 2 bases from J, the junction kept 10 bases outside the gene matches. The CDR3 has 14 amino acids. The germline CDR1 and CDR2 sequences are MNHEY and SMNVEV (reference sequence). The CDR3 sequence is CATAGAGAPYEQYF. CDR3 nucleotide sequence: TGTGCCACCGCAGGAGCGGGAGCGCCCTACGAGCAGTACTTC.

This clonotype was counted between two and nine times. The V and J genes are TRBV29-1 and TRBJ2-7; D might be TRBD1 (5 bases). The germline V gene encodes CDR1 SQVTM and CDR2 ANQGSEA. Trimming took 6 bases from V and 6 from J, leaving 12 bases between them. The CDR3 length is 11 residues. Written as DNA, the CDR3 is TGCAGCGTCGGAAGGGGTCCCGAGCAGTACTTC. It is translated as CSVGRGPEQYF.

This clonotype has ten or more counts. The rearrangement links TRBV5-4 to TRBJ2-1; 13 positions agree with TRBD2. Germline values: CDR1 SGHNT, CDR2 YYREEE (reference sequence). The CDR3 is 16 residues long. Trimming cost V 4 bases and J 10 bases; bases outside gene matches: 11. DNA of the CDR3: TGTGCCAGCAGCACCTCACTAGCGGGAGGGAGCGGGGAGCAGTTCTTC. Protein: CASSTSLAGGSGEQFF.

This clonotype was seen a few times. V gene TRBV9 combines with J gene TRBJ2-1; 8 positions match TRBD2. CDR1 is SGDLS and CDR2 is YYNGEE in the germline V gene. This CDR3 has 15 residues. V was clipped by 0 bases and J by 4 bases; unmatched bases: 3. CDR3 in DNA: TGTGCCAGCAGCGTAGATACTAGCGGATACAATGAGCAGTTCTTC. It encodes CASSVDTSGYNEQFF.

This clonotype was counted only a few times. The chain has TRBV14 and TRBJ2-2, with no clear D. V lost 2 bases to trimming and J lost 8 bases, with 6 bases between them. CDR3 size: 12 residues. In germline, CDR1 is SGHDN, CDR2 FVKESK. CDR3 sequence (DNA): TGTGCCAGCAGCCAAACTTCTGGGGAGCTGTTTTTT. It encodes CASSQTSGELFF.

Concerning this clonotype: This is likely an artifact of a read error, given a far larger clone one base away. The gene calls are TRBV28 and TRBJ2-1; D remains unclear. The DNA end lines up better with TRBJ2-7; the J call may be wrong. The germline V gene has CDR1 MDHEN and CDR2 SYDVKM. This CDR3 has 14 residues. The CDR3 DNA sequence: TGTGCCAGCAGAACTTCCTCCGGGCTCCACGAGCAGTACTTC. It is translated as CASRTSSGLHEQYF.